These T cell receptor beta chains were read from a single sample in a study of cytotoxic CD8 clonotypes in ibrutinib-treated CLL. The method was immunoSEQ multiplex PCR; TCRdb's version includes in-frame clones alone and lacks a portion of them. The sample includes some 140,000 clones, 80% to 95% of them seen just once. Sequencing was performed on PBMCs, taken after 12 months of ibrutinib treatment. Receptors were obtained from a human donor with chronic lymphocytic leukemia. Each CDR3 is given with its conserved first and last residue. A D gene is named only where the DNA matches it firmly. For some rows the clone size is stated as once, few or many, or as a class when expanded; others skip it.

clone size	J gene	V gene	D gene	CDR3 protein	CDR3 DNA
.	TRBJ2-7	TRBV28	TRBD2	CASSFPLAGAYEQYF	TGTGCCAGCAGTTTCCCCCTAGCGGGGGCCTACGAGCAGTACTTC
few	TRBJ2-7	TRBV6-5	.	CASGHRTSEQYF	TGTGCCAGCGGGCACAGGACGTCCGAGCAGTACTTC
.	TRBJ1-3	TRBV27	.	CASSSFAGGYTIYF	TGTGCCAGCAGTTCTTTTGCGGGGGGATACACCATATATTTT
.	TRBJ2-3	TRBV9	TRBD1	CASTGGRSTDTQYF	TGTGCCAGCACAGGGGGTAGGAGCACAGATACGCAGTATTTT
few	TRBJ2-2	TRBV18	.	CASSPSLDFANTGELFF	TGTGCCAGCTCCCCCTCTTTGGACTTTGCGAACACCGGGGAGCTGTTTTTT
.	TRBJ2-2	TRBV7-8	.	CASRGFGGRTGELFF	TGTGCCAGCAGGGGTTTCGGAGGGCGCACCGGGGAGCTGTTTTTT
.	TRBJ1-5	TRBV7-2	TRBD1	CASSLRTGGRQPQHF	TGTGCCAGCAGCTTACGGACAGGGGGAAGGCAGCCCCAGCATTTT
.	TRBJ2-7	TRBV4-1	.	CASSQEPETPYEQYF	TGCGCCAGCAGCCAAGAACCCGAGACACCCTACGAGCAGTACTTC
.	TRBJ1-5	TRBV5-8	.	CASSLGGRSNQPQHF	TGTGCCAGCAGCTTGGGCGGACGGAGCAATCAGCCCCAGCATTTT
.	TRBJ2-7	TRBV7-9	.	CASSPREETYEQYF	TGTGCCAGCAGCCCACGAGAGGAAACCTACGAGCAGTACTTC
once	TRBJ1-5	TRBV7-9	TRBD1	CASSAQPGDRSFSNQPQHF	TGTGCCAGCAGCGCTCAACCCGGGGACAGATCTTTTAGCAATCAGCCCCAGCATTTT
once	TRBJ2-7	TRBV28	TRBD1	CASSLPDRATYF	TGTGCCAGCAGTTTACCAGACAGGGCTACGTACTTC
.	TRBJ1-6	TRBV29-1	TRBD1	CSVGDRDNSPLHF	TGCAGCGTTGGGGACAGGGACAATTCACCCCTCCACTTT
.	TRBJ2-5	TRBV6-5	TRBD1	CASSYSRTGVETQYF	TGTGCCAGCAGTTACTCCAGGACAGGGGTAGAGACCCAGTACTTC
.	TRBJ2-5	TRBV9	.	CASSYQGTQETQYF	TGTGCCAGCAGCTATCAGGGTACCCAAGAGACCCAGTACTTC
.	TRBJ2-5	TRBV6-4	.	CASRGPRQTQYF	TGTGCCAGCCGGGGCCCTCGGCAGACCCAGTACTTC
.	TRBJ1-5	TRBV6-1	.	CASSLAPNQPQHF	TGTGCCAGCAGTCTCGCCCCCAATCAGCCCCAGCATTTT
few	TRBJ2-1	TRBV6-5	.	CASRTGSVTGEQFF	TGTGCCAGCAGAACAGGGAGTGTCACGGGGGAGCAGTTCTTC
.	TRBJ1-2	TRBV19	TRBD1	CASRGTERENTF	TGTGCCAGTAGGGGGACAGAGAGAGAGAACACCTTC
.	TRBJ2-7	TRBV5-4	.	CASSLEGSYEQYF	TGTGCCAGCAGCTTGGAAGGGTCCTACGAGCAGTACTTC
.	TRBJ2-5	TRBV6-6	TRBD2	CASSYKASGQETQYF	TGTGCCAGCAGTTACAAGGCTAGCGGGCAAGAGACCCAGTACTTC
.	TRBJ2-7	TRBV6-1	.	CASSEALFGGSYEQYF	TGTGCCAGCAGTGAAGCGCTGTTTGGGGGATCCTACGAGCAGTACTTC
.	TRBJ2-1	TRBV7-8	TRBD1	CASNLGPGQGSHEQFF	TGTGCCAGCAACTTAGGACCGGGACAGGGGTCCCATGAGCAGTTCTTC
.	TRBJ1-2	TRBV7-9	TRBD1	CASSLVSGQGDGYTF	TGTGCCAGCAGCTTAGTATCGGGACAGGGCGATGGCTACACCTTC
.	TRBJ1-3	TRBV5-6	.	CASSSSGGRPGNTIYF	TGTGCCAGCAGCTCCTCGGGGGGGAGGCCTGGAAACACCATATATTTT
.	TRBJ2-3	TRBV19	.	CASSPRAMGIRYF	TGTGCCAGTAGTCCAAGGGCGATGGGTATCAGGTATTTT
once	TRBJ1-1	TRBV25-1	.	CASSEFLQSEAFF	TGTGCCAGCAGTGAATTCTTACAATCTGAAGCTTTCTTT
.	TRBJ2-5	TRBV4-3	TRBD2	CASSTGGEPQETQYF	TGCGCCAGCAGCACCGGGGGGGAACCCCAGGAGACCCAGTACTTC
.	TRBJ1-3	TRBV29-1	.	CSVEVRGRVNTIYF	TGCAGCGTTGAAGTCAGGGGCAGAGTAAACACCATATATTTT
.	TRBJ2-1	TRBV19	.	CASQEQVSSYNEQFF	TGTGCCAGCCAGGAACAGGTTAGCTCCTACAATGAGCAGTTCTTC
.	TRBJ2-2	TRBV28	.	CASSFPWQGGTGELFF	TGTGCCAGCAGTTTCCCTTGGCAGGGGGGCACCGGGGAGCTGTTTTTT
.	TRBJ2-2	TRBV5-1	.	CASSRDSTGELFF	TGCGCCAGCAGCCGGGACTCTACCGGGGAGCTGTTTTTT
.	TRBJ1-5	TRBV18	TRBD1	CASSPHDREGQPQHF	TGTGCCAGCTCACCACATGACAGGGAGGGTCAGCCCCAGCATTTT
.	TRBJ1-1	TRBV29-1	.	CSVESQNLEAFF	TGCAGCGTTGAATCTCAAAACCTCGAAGCTTTCTTT
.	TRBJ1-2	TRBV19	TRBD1	CASSMRQGTRDYGYTF	TGTGCCAGTAGTATGAGACAGGGAACGCGCGACTATGGCTACACCTTC
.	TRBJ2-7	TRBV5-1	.	CASSLASGSSYEQYF	TGCGCCAGCAGCTTGGCCTCTGGAAGCTCCTACGAGCAGTACTTC
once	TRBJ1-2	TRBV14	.	CASSLGSYGYTF	TGTGCCAGCAGCCTGGGGAGCTATGGCTACACCTTC
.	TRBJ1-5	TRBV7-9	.	CASSSGTSANQPQHF	TGTGCCAGCAGTTCCGGGACGAGCGCCAATCAGCCCCAGCATTTT
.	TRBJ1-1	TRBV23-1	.	CASSQWGRTEAFF	TGCGCCAGCAGTCAATGGGGACGGACTGAAGCTTTCTTT
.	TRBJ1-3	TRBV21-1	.	CASSHRDRGPYSGNTIYF	TGTGCCAGCAGCCACCGGGACAGGGGGCCTTATTCTGGAAACACCATATATTTT
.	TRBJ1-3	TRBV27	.	CASRQGTGNTIYF	TGTGCCAGCCGCCAGGGGACTGGAAACACCATATATTTT
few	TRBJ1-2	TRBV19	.	CASSIDPGTKPGGRGYTF	TGTGCCAGTAGTATAGACCCCGGGACAAAGCCCGGCGGGAGAGGCTACACCTTC
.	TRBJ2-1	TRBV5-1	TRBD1	CASSVGTGLYNEQFF	TGCGCCAGCAGCGTGGGGACAGGGCTCTACAATGAGCAGTTCTTC
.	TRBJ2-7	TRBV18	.	CASSPPAGYTHEQYF	TGTGCCAGCTCACCACCCGCGGGTTACACCCACGAGCAGTACTTC
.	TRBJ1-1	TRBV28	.	CASSFGGSEAFF	TGTGCCAGCAGTTTCGGAGGGTCTGAAGCTTTCTTT
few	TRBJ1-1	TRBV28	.	CASSQSGSEAFF	TGTGCCAGCAGCCAATCAGGGAGTGAAGCTTTCTTT
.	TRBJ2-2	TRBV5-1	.	CASSLTSWENTGELFF	TGCGCCAGCAGCTTGACGAGCTGGGAGAACACCGGGGAGCTGTTTTTT
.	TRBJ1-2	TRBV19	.	CASRSANYGYTF	TGTGCCAGTAGGTCCGCTAACTATGGCTACACCTTC
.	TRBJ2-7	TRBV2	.	CASFGSYEQYF	TGTGCCAGCTTTGGGTCGTACGAGCAGTACTTC